Below, 28 T cell receptor beta chains from the same sample are listed, as sequenced in a study of graft-versus-host responses after intestinal transplantation (dated by TCRdb to the early 2020s). No cognate antigen is known for these TCRs. Library generation was performed with the immunoSEQ multiplex PCR assay. The table was pulled from immuneACCESS by TCRdb, which kept in-frame rearrangements only. Such tables lose some clones; where checked, under half of the loss comes from unresolved V genes, and the rest has no known cause. The sample contains about 120,000 clones, around 93% of them found a single time. The top ten hold 0.4% to 0.55% of the sample. According to the study, the label for this sample's time point signals: cells obtained before transplantation from donor or recipient. This specimen consisted of unstimulated CD8+ T cells sorted from spleen or lymph node cells, obtained before intestinal transplant. The receptors derive from a human donor who received an intestinal transplant.

The rearrangement links TRBV6-5 to TRBJ2-2; 8 nucleotides match TRBD1. The CDR3 is 15 amino acids. Germline values: CDR1 MNHEY, CDR2 SVGAGI. Trimming cost V 6 bases and J 8 bases; bases outside gene matches: 11. The CDR3 is CASSLGQGRSGELFF. The DNA for the CDR3 is TGTGCCAGCAGCCTCGGACAGGGAAGGTCGGGGGAGCTGTTTTTT.

V gene TRBV4-1 combines with J gene TRBJ1-6; TRBD1 agrees at 8 bases. Unmatched junction bases numbered 13, after V lost 4 bases and J lost 8 bases. CDR3 size: 17 residues. In germline, CDR1 is MGHRA, CDR2 YSYEKL. CDR3 coding DNA: TGCGCCAGCAGCCCCCTCGGTGCAGGACAGGGCGATTCACCCCTCCACTTT. Amino acid sequence: CASSPLGAGQGDSPLHF.

The chain couples TRBV19 to TRBJ1-2; weak D call: TRBD1 (5 bases). V was cut by 8 bases and J by 6 bases, with 7 bases left in between. In germline, CDR1 is LNHDA, CDR2 SQIVND (reference sequence). CDR3 length: 10 residues. CDR3: CASEGHGYTF. The CDR3 coding sequence is TGTGCCAGTGAGGGGCATGGCTACACCTTC.

This clone occurred once. The chain carries TRBV5-5 and TRBJ1-2; D gene unclear. The CDR3 consists of 13 residues. V lost 0 bases to trimming and J lost 0 bases, with 3 bases between them. CDR1 and CDR2 from the germline V gene are SGHKS and YYEKEE (reference sequence). This CDR3 is CASSLVANYGYTF. The CDR3 DNA is TGTGCCAGCAGCTTGGTAGCTAACTATGGCTACACCTTC.

The J gene is TRBJ2-7, the V gene TRBV7-9; 7 bases map to TRBD2. This CDR3 contains 14 residues. After removal of 3 bases from V and 3 bases from J, the junction contained 5 bases not matched to a gene. Germline lookup yields CDR1 SEHNR and CDR2 FQNEAQ (reference sequence). CDR3 in DNA: TGTGCCAGCAGCTTCGTAGCGGGCCTCTACGAGCAGTACTTC. It codes for CASSFVAGLYEQYF.

This rearrangement joins TRBV27 to TRBJ2-3, with TRBD2 matching 9 bases. Germline loops: CDR1 MNHEY, CDR2 SMNVEV (reference sequence). Trimming removed 4 bases from V and 4 bases from J; junction bases left unmatched: 6. The CDR3 has 15 amino acids. CDR3 sequence reads: CASSSAGGVPDTQYF. In DNA, the CDR3 is TGTGCCAGCAGTTCGGCGGGAGGGGTCCCAGATACGCAGTATTTT.

The V gene is TRBV13, the J gene TRBJ2-7; 10 bases are a match to TRBD2. This CDR3 region has 17 residues. Looked up from germline, CDR1 is PRHDT and CDR2 is FYEKMQ (reference sequence). Trimming cost V 5 bases and J 0 bases; bases outside gene matches: 10. The CDR3 spells CASSHRVAGGFSYEQYF. CDR3 DNA: TGTGCCAGCAGCCACCGGGTAGCGGGAGGTTTCTCCTACGAGCAGTACTTC.

V gene TRBV6-5 combines with J gene TRBJ2-7, with 8 bases that match TRBD1. CDR1 and CDR2 (germline): MNHEY, SVGAGI. Unmatched junction bases numbered 11, after V lost 6 bases and J lost 7 bases. This CDR3 spans 14 amino acids. Here the CDR3 reads CASSTWTGMWEQYF. The CDR3 region has the DNA TGTGCCAGCAGCACTTGGACAGGGATGTGGGAGCAGTACTTC.

This clone was observed once. The chain recombines TRBV7-8 with TRBJ2-3; D might be TRBD2 (5 bases). Germline V gives CDR1 SGHVS, CDR2 FQNEAQ. V was shortened by 5 bases and J by 0 bases, with 15 bases between the two germline ends. CDR3 size: 16 residues. The CDR3 coding sequence is TGTGCCAGCAGCACCCAGGACTCTCTTAGCACAGATACGCAGTATTTT. This translates into CASSTQDSLSTDTQYF.

The chain links TRBV6-5 to TRBJ2-3; either TRBD1 or TRBD2 may supply D (7 bases each). Trimming removed 10 bases from V and 3 bases from J, with 14 bases in between. CDR1 is MNHEY and CDR2 is SVGAGI in the germline V gene. CDR3 length equals 13 residues. The CDR3, as DNA: TGTGCCACCTCGCAGGGGGGGACAGATACGCAGTATTTT. Protein: CATSQGGTDTQYF.

J is TRBJ2-1 and V is TRBV27; 13 nucleotides line up with TRBD2. The CDR3 runs to 19 residues. The germline gives CDR1 MNHEY, CDR2 SMNVEV (reference sequence). After removal of 6 bases from V and 3 bases from J, the junction contained 14 bases not matched to a gene. In DNA, the CDR3 is TGTGCCAGCAGAGGCCCTGGGACTAGCGGGAAGGGGCTCTACAATGAGCAGTTCTTC. Its translation is CASRGPGTSGKGLYNEQFF.

This chain connects TRBV7-9 to TRBJ2-5; D is unclear. CDR1 SEHNR and CDR2 FQNEAQ come from the germline V gene (reference sequence). Between the trimmed V and J ends, which lost 2 bases and 5 bases, there was a span of 18 bases. CDR3 length equals 16 residues. The CDR3 nucleotides read TGTGCCAGCAGCTTAAGTGGTCTTTCGGCGCGGGAGACCCAGTACTTC. Encoded protein: CASSLSGLSARETQYF.

The V gene is TRBV7-9, the J gene TRBJ2-5; D ambiguous. Germline V gene lookup returns CDR1 SEHNR and CDR2 FQNEAQ (reference sequence). With 2 bases removed from V and 5 bases from J, the gap between germline ends came to 6 bases. The CDR3 extends over 12 amino acids. CDR3 sequence: CASSLPAETQYF. CDR3 DNA: TGTGCCAGCAGCTTACCCGCGGAGACCCAGTACTTC.

The V and J genes are TRBV19 and TRBJ1-2; 8 bases line up with TRBD1. Trimming took 1 base from V and 6 from J; bases not matched to a gene: 7. The CDR3 is 15 residues long. Germline V gives CDR1 LNHDA, CDR2 SQIVND (reference sequence). The CDR3 nucleotides read TGTGCCAGTAGTATAGCCGATCGGACAGGGAATGGCTACACCTTC. It is translated as CASSIADRTGNGYTF.

The chain has TRBV27 and TRBJ2-1; D gene unclear. V dropped 5 bases and J dropped 6 bases, with 5 bases sitting between them. CDR3 size: 11 residues. Per germline, CDR1 MNHEY and CDR2 SMNVEV (reference sequence). The CDR3 sequence is CASSAFNEQFF. The CDR3 DNA is TGTGCCAGCAGTGCCTTCAATGAGCAGTTCTTC.

The genes are TRBV10-1 and TRBJ1-3; TRBD1 aligns across 10 bases. Germline CDR1 is WNHNN and CDR2 is SYGVQD (reference sequence). J gave up 2 bases and V 5 bases, and 3 bases lay outside the gene matches. The CDR3 extends over 15 amino acids. CDR3 sequence (DNA): TGCGCCAGCAGTAATGACAGGGGGCCTGGAAACACCATATATTTT. Translating it yields CASSNDRGPGNTIYF.

V usage is TRBV5-1 and J usage is TRBJ1-6; D might be TRBD1 (5 bases). Trimming removed 0 bases from V and 7 bases from J, with 14 bases in between. The CDR3 extends over 16 amino acids. Germline CDR1 and CDR2: SGHRS and YFSETQ. DNA of the CDR3: TGCGCCAGCAGCTTGGCCGGGGCAGATTTCAATTCACCCCTCCACTTT. It yields the protein CASSLAGADFNSPLHF.

V is TRBV27 and J is TRBJ2-1, with TRBD2 as a possible D gene (6 bases). Looked up from germline, CDR1 is MNHEY and CDR2 is SMNVEV (reference sequence). Trimming took 6 bases from V and 0 from J, leaving 15 bases between them. This CDR3 has 16 amino acids. This CDR3 is CASSPRWRGSYNEQFF. DNA for the CDR3: TGTGCCAGCAGCCCCCGATGGAGGGGCTCCTACAATGAGCAGTTCTTC.

The V and J genes are TRBV6-5 and TRBJ1-3; TRBD1 matches at 7 bases. CDR3 length equals 15 residues. The junction had 3 bases not matched to a gene; V was cut back by 4 bases and J by 0 bases. From germline, CDR1 is MNHEY and CDR2 SVGAGI. Here the CDR3 reads CASSFRTGSGNTIYF. The CDR3 bases are TGTGCCAGCAGTTTCAGGACAGGCTCTGGAAACACCATATATTTT.

This sequence joins TRBV29-1 and TRBJ2-3; unclear D gene. Trimming stripped 0 bases from V and 1 base from J, with 11 bases between. CDR3 length: 15 amino acids. From germline, CDR1 is SQVTM and CDR2 ANQGSEA. CDR3 DNA sequence: TGCAGCGTTGAAGATCACCCTTCGGGCACAGATACGCAGTATTTT. This translates into CSVEDHPSGTDTQYF.

The J gene is TRBJ1-4, the V gene TRBV6-6; D gene uncertain. Per germline, CDR1 MNHNY and CDR2 SVGAGI (reference sequence). Deletions cut 6 bases from V and 1 base from J, with 9 bases between. The CDR3 contains 14 residues. The CDR3 bases are TGTGCCAGCAGGCGGACGGGAACTAATGAAAAACTGTTTTTT. Amino acid sequence: CASRRTGTNEKLFF.

This chain joins TRBV10-3 and TRBJ1-5; weak D call: TRBD1 (6 bases). The germline V gene has CDR1 ENHRY and CDR2 SYGVKD. This CDR3 is built from 15 residues. Trimming removed 3 bases from V and 7 bases from J, with 16 bases in between. CDR3 DNA: TGTGCCATCAGTGAAGGTCAGGGGCCGGAGCAGCCCCAGCATTTT. This sequence encodes CAISEGQGPEQPQHF.

The rearrangement uses TRBV29-1 and TRBJ2-3; unclear D gene. Germline values: CDR1 SQVTM, CDR2 ANQGSEA. This CDR3 region has 14 residues. V lost 4 bases and J 0 bases, leaving 11 bases between the germline ends. CDR3 amino acids: CSVALRSSTDTQYF. The DNA for the CDR3 is TGCAGCGTTGCCCTGAGATCTAGCACAGATACGCAGTATTTT.

This chain connects TRBV25-1 to TRBJ2-2; either TRBD1 or TRBD2 may supply D (5 bases each). The CDR3 runs 17 residues. Per germline, CDR1 MGHDK and CDR2 SYGVNS. V lost 5 bases and J 4 bases, leaving 20 bases between the germline ends. The CDR3 reads CASSPIGTGTSTGELFF. CDR3 DNA: TGTGCCAGCAGTCCGATCGGGACCGGTACGAGCACCGGGGAGCTGTTTTTT.

As concerns this clone: An end of the junction differs from the germline gene, which may be a read error. The gene calls are TRBV27 and TRBJ1-2; D unclear. CDR1 is MNHEY, CDR2 SMNVEV, per germline (reference sequence). This CDR3 is 15 amino acids long. The DNA for the CDR3 is TGTGCCAGCAGTCTATCACTTACCGCTAACTATGGCTACACCTTC. It is translated as CASSLSLTANYGYTF.

This clone was detected a few times. At one of its ends the junction is not consistent with the germline gene, which may arise from a read error. The V call is TRBV6-5, the J call TRBJ2-7; 12 nucleotides match TRBD2. The CDR3 runs 15 residues. Germline V gene data show CDR1 as MNHEY and CDR2 as SVGAGI. In DNA, the CDR3 is TGTGCCAGCAGTTACACTCCAACTAGCGGGGGGCCTTTCCACTTC. Protein: CASSYTPTSGGPFHF.

V gene TRBV6-1 combines with J gene TRBJ2-5; TRBD2 matches at 12 bases. The end of the DNA fits TRBJ2-7 better, so the J call may be wrong. The CDR3 length is 18 residues. Germline V gives CDR1 MNHNS, CDR2 SASEGT. CDR3 protein: CASSDRLPQTSGSNEQYF. The CDR3 bases are TGTGCCAGCAGTGACCGCCTGCCTCAGACTAGCGGGAGCAACGAGCAGTACTTC.

The rearrangement joins TRBV2 to TRBJ2-1, with no clear D. Germline CDR1 reads SNHLY; CDR2 reads FYNNEI. The CDR3 runs to 14 residues. Trimming left V 2 bases short and J 5 bases short, with 10 bases between. The CDR3 region has the DNA TGTGCCAGCAGTGAAACCAACCCCCACAATGAGCAGTTCTTC. The encoded protein is CASSETNPHNEQFF.